The 19 T cell receptor beta chains presented below share a single source sample, sequenced in a study of blood T cell repertoires in COVID-19. Assay: immunoSEQ multiplex PCR; the TCRdb copy retains only in-frame clones and omits some. Of about 250,000 clones in the sample, more than 75% were seen once. The specimen sequenced was peripheral blood. These receptors were collected from a woman of 80 years or more with COVID-19, enrolled during active disease.

This rearrangement joins TRBV28 to TRBJ1-6; D remains unclear. In germline, CDR1 is MDHEN, CDR2 SYDVKM. The CDR3 runs 13 residues. V dropped 5 bases and J dropped 4 bases, with 6 bases sitting between them. CDR3 bases: TGTGCCAGCAGTGGAGGGTATAATTCACCCCTCCACTTT. Translating gives CASSGGYNSPLHF.

This clone has just a few counts. CDR3 protein: CASSRSGGSGNTIYF. The CDR3 nucleotides read TGTGCCAGCAGCCGTTCAGGGGGCTCTGGAAACACCATATATTTT. The chain couples TRBV6-5 to TRBJ1-3; 7 bases are shared with TRBD1. V shed 6 bases, J shed 0 bases, and the junction held 5 bases outside the gene matches. Per germline, CDR1 MNHEY and CDR2 SVGAGI. The CDR3 consists of 15 residues.

This chain joins TRBV6-5 and TRBJ2-1, with D perhaps TRBD2 (7 bases). In germline, CDR1 is MNHEY, CDR2 SVGAGI. V was trimmed by 10 bases and J by 3 bases, leaving 16 bases between them. This CDR3 is 14 amino acids long. The CDR3 DNA is TGTGCCACATCAAGGGGGGGGAACTACAATGAGCAGTTCTTC. This gives the protein CATSRGGNYNEQFF.

As for this clone: The sample holds other DNA sequences that translate to the same CDR3. The rearrangement links TRBV9 to TRBJ2-7; 10 bases fit TRBD1. In germline, CDR1 is SGDLS, CDR2 YYNGEE. This CDR3 has 15 residues. With V trimmed by 3 bases and J by 2 bases, 5 bases remained unmatched. CDR3 amino acids: CASSEGQGWAYEQYF. The CDR3 DNA sequence: TGTGCCAGCAGCGAGGGACAGGGGTGGGCCTACGAGCAGTACTTC.

This clone was found once. V and J are TRBV28 and TRBJ2-7; possibly TRBD1 for D (6 bases). Germline CDR1 MDHEN, CDR2 SYDVKM. This CDR3 region has 15 residues. Trimming shortened V by 6 bases and J by 5 bases, and 20 bases separated the two germline ends. CDR3 sequence reads: CASSPNGQGSHEQYF. DNA for the CDR3: TGTGCCAGCAGCCCAAACGGGCAGGGGTCGCACGAGCAGTACTTC.

V gene TRBV2 combines with J gene TRBJ1-6; TRBD1 agrees at 10 bases. The CDR3 runs to 15 residues. V shed 6 bases and J 8 bases; nucleotides not matched to a gene: 7. Germline-derived CDR1 and CDR2 are SNHLY and FYNNEI. The DNA of the CDR3 is TGTGCCAGCAGCTGGGGACAGGGGCGCCATTCACCCCTCCACTTT. Translating it yields CASSWGQGRHSPLHF. Together with reference TRBV2 and TRBJ1-6, the CDR3 gives the full variable domain: EPEVTQTPSHQVTQMGQEVILRCVPISNHLYFYWYRQILGQKVEFLVSFYNNEISEKSEIFDDQFSVERPDGSNFTLKIRSTKLEDSAMYFCASSWGQGRHSPLHFGNGTRLTVT.

V usage is TRBV10-2 and J usage is TRBJ1-5; D might be TRBD1 (5 bases). Germline V gene sequence: CDR1 WSHSY, CDR2 SAAADI. Trimming took off 6 bases at V and 6 bases at J, with 18 bases between the two ends. There are 15 residues in the CDR3. CDR3 amino acids: CASREGQAAGQPQHF. CDR3 bases: TGCGCCAGCAGGGAGGGGCAGGCGGCGGGTCAGCCCCAGCATTTT.

This chain links TRBV5-4 with TRBJ1-1; 9 nucleotides agree with TRBD1. Germline CDR1 SGHNT, CDR2 YYREEE (reference sequence). V lost 1 base to trimming and J lost 4 bases; unmatched junction nucleotides: 11. The CDR3 extends over 17 amino acids. This CDR3 is CASSLPAGDRVGTEAFF. The DNA of the CDR3 is TGTGCCAGCAGCTTGCCCGCCGGGGACAGGGTTGGCACTGAAGCTTTCTTT.

The chain recombines TRBV6-6 with TRBJ1-3; D is possibly TRBD1 (5 bases). CDR3 size: 14 residues. Trimming took 5 bases from V and 4 from J, leaving 12 bases between them. Germline assignment: CDR1 MNHNY and CDR2 SVGAGI (reference sequence). In nucleotides, the CDR3 is TGTGCCAGCAGTCTCGTTGGGGCCGGAAACACCATATATTTT. Translation: CASSLVGAGNTIYF.

The J gene is TRBJ2-3, the V gene TRBV28; a possible D gene is TRBD1 (5 bases). Germline lookup yields CDR1 MDHEN and CDR2 SYDVKM. V shed 9 bases and J shed 1 base, with 14 bases lying between them. This CDR3 region has 14 residues. The DNA for the CDR3 is TGTGCCAGTGCTCTTGGGGCACGCACAGATACGCAGTATTTT. Its protein is CASALGARTDTQYF.

CDR3 in amino acids: CASSPGTSYNEQFF. The CDR3, as DNA: TGTGCCAGCAGCCCCGGGACATCTTACAATGAGCAGTTCTTC. The genes are TRBV7-9 and TRBJ2-1; D might be TRBD1 (6 bases). Trimming took off 5 bases at V and 4 bases at J, with 12 bases between the two ends. There are 14 residues in the CDR3. Germline V gives CDR1 SEHNR, CDR2 FQNEAQ (reference sequence). Complete variable domain (other parts from reference TRBV7-9 and TRBJ2-1): DTGVSQNPRHKITKRGQNVTFRCDPISEHNRLYWYRQTLGQGPEFLTYFQNEAQLEKSRLLSDRFSAERPKGSFSTLEIQRTEQGDSAMYLCASSPGTSYNEQFFGPGTRLTVL.

The chain couples TRBV19 to TRBJ1-3; D gene unclear. V was trimmed by 1 base and J by 0 bases, leaving 7 bases between them. The CDR3 is made up of 15 amino acids. Looked up from germline, CDR1 is LNHDA and CDR2 is SQIVND (reference sequence). The CDR3 is CASSIGGFSGNTIYF. CDR3 bases: TGTGCCAGTAGTATAGGAGGGTTCTCTGGAAACACCATATATTTT.

The chain has TRBV7-9 and TRBJ1-4, with D unresolved. This CDR3 contains 11 residues. V was cut by 2 bases and J by 13 bases, with 8 bases left in between. The V gene's germline CDR1 is SEHNR and CDR2 FQNEAQ (reference sequence). This chain's CDR3 is CASSLLGVLFF. As DNA, the CDR3 is TGTGCCAGCAGCTTACTCGGGGTACTGTTTTTT.

This clone came up once. V gene TRBV4-1 combines with J gene TRBJ1-1; D uncertain. V was cut by 4 bases and J by 1 base, with 10 bases left in between. Germline CDR1 MGHRA, CDR2 YSYEKL. The CDR3 runs 14 residues. This CDR3 reads CASSPGGRNTEAFF. CDR3 coding DNA: TGCGCCAGCAGCCCCGGCGGAAGGAACACTGAAGCTTTCTTT.

The rearrangement uses TRBV7-2 and TRBJ2-3; 7 bases fit TRBD2. CDR3 size: 16 residues. Germline V gene sequence: CDR1 SGHTA, CDR2 FQGNSA. Losses at the gene ends were 1 base for V and 2 bases for J; bases not matched to a gene: 6. The CDR3 region has the DNA TGTGCCAGCAGCTTAGTCCTAGCGGCCTCCACAGATACGCAGTATTTT. The encoded protein is CASSLVLAASTDTQYF.

This sequence joins TRBV18 and TRBJ1-5, with 7 nucleotides matching TRBD1. The germline V gene encodes CDR1 KGHSH and CDR2 LQKENI. With 2 bases clipped from V and 9 bases from J, the junction kept 7 bases outside the gene matches. The CDR3 is made up of 14 amino acids. This CDR3 reads CASSPTGAPGPQHF. The CDR3 coding sequence is TGTGCCAGCTCACCAACAGGGGCCCCAGGGCCCCAGCATTTT.

The V gene is TRBV6-5, the J gene TRBJ2-7, with 9 nucleotides matching TRBD1. Germline CDR1 and CDR2: MNHEY and SVGAGI. J lost 3 bases, V lost 10 bases, and 7 bases had no gene match. The CDR3 contains 13 residues. In DNA form, the CDR3 reads TGTGCCACCTCCGGGACAGGGATCTACGAGCAGTACTTC. The encoded protein is CATSGTGIYEQYF.

V usage is TRBV19 and J usage is TRBJ1-5; D is possibly TRBD1 (6 bases). The ends were cut back, 10 bases at V and 6 bases at J, with 25 bases in the middle. CDR3 length: 16 residues. The germline V gene has CDR1 LNHDA and CDR2 SQIVND (reference sequence). The CDR3 DNA is TGTGCCACCGGTACCGGGGGGGGGCTGATCGCTCAGCCCCAGCATTTT. It specifies CATGTGGGLIAQPQHF. Complete variable domain (other parts from reference TRBV19 and TRBJ1-5): DGGITQSPKYLFRKEGQNVTLSCEQNLNHDAMYWYRQDPGQGLRLIYYSQIVNDFQKGDIAEGYSVSREKKESFPLTVTSAQKNPTAFYLCATGTGGGLIAQPQHFGDGTRLSIL.

J is TRBJ2-7 and V is TRBV10-3; 8 positions agree with TRBD1. CDR3 length: 13 residues. Germline V gives CDR1 ENHRY, CDR2 SYGVKD. The J segment lost 2 bases and the V segment lost 8 bases, leaving 5 bases of the junction unmatched. DNA of the CDR3: TGTGCCATCGGGGCGGGACAGGCCTACGAGCAGTACTTC. This sequence encodes CAIGAGQAYEQYF.